Included here is one T cell receptor beta chain sequence, with context. What it binds is not known. The sample is drawn from a study of shared clonotypes between healthy human individuals. Findings of the study overall: Memory subsets generally showed smaller estimated richness than naive subsets did. Tissue TCR repertoires likely differ from these blood-only repertoires. Clonotype sharing across donors was expected to vary with sequencing depth. Shared clonotypes across all four donors exceeded non-shared ones in generation probability.

Naive CD8 cells, CD45RO-negative and positively selected for CCR7, excluded terminally differentiated effector memory CD45RA+ cells. Assay used: immunoSEQ multiplex PCR; TCRdb lists only in-frame clones, some missing. This table holds around 2,000,000 clones, just under 95% found once. The CDR3 runs to 14 residues. The germline gives CDR1 MNHEY, CDR2 SMNVEV (reference sequence). The junction had 7 bases not matched to a gene; V was cut back by 5 bases and J by 5 bases. Sequencing input: naive CD8+ T cells sorted from blood. This receptor was identified in a man between 18 and 35 years old in good health. The chain has TRBV27 and TRBJ1-1; 8 bases line up with TRBD1. The CDR3 loop reads CASSAWTGITEAFF. In DNA, the CDR3 is TGTGCCAGCAGTGCCTGGACAGGGATTACTGAAGCTTTCTTT.